The 2 T cell receptor beta chains below all came from one sample that was sequenced in a study of vaccination effects on CD4 cells after COVID-19. CD4+ T cell isolation took place after approximately 11 days of culture. This table comes from immunoSEQ multiplex PCR, and its TCRdb copy is limited to in-frame clones, with some not included. The sample holds around 25,000 clones, less than 75% seen once. Antigen specificity for these receptors is unknown. Source: CD4+ T cells from PBMCs cultured without peptide, taken before COVID-19 vaccination. These receptors originate from a human donor who received a COVID-19 vaccine.

The chain recombines TRBV5-5 with TRBJ1-4, with 9 bases fitting TRBD1. From germline, CDR1 is SGHKS and CDR2 YYEKEE (reference sequence). Trimming removed 0 bases from V and 9 bases from J; junction bases left unmatched: 6. The CDR3 runs to 15 residues. The CDR3 region is CASSLEAGQGKKLFF. The CDR3 DNA reads TGTGCCAGCAGCTTGGAGGCGGGACAGGGAAAAAAACTGTTTTTT.

This clone was seen once. The chain uses TRBV9 and TRBJ2-3; 8 nucleotides match TRBD1. J lost 5 bases, V lost 0 bases, and 5 bases had no gene match. The CDR3 loop spans 15 amino acids. CDR1 is SGDLS and CDR2 is YYNGEE in the germline V gene. CDR3 sequence (DNA): TGTGCCAGCAGCGTAGCTTCCAGGGGGCAAGATACGCAGTATTTT. It encodes CASSVASRGQDTQYF.